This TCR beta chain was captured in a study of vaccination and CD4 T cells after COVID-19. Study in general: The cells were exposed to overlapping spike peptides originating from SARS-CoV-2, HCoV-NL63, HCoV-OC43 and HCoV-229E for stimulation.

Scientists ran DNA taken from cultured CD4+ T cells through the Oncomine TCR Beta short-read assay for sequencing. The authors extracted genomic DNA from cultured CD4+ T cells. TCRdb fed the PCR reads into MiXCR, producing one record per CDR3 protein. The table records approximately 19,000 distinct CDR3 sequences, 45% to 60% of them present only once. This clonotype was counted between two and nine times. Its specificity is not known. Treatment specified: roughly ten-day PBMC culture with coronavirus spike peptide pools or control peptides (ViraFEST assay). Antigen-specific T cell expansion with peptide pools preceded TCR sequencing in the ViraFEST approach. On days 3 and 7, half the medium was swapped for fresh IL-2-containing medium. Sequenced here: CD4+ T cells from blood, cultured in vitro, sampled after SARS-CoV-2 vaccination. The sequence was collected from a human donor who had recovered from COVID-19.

The CDR3 spells CSARDTGVETQYF. The CDR3 DNA is TGCAGTGCTAGAGACACAGGGGTCGAGACCCAGTACTTC. The V call is TRBV20-1, the J call TRBJ2-5; TRBD1 agrees at 7 bases. Germline V gene lookup returns CDR1 DFQATT and CDR2 SNEGSKA (reference sequence). Trimming took 0 bases from V and 5 from J; bases not matched to a gene: 3. The CDR3 totals 13 residues.